This T cell receptor (beta chain) was documented in a study of blood T cell repertoires in COVID-19. Study context: Whether acute or convalescent, the COVID-19 samples came from the United States, Italy and Spain. T cells, B-cell-depleted T cells, or PBMCs provided the cDNA or gDNA that served as material.

There are 19 residues in the CDR3. V lost 5 bases to trimming and J lost 1 base; unmatched junction nucleotides: 16. The germline CDR1 and CDR2 sequences are LNHDA and SQIVND (reference sequence). In the authors' workflow: Nucleated cell number was recorded as an estimate derived from reference gene primer amplification. Profiling relied on immunoSEQ multiplex PCR, and the TCRdb table lists in-frame clones only, not all of them. V, J and clone size reflect that table, while D and trimming were determined from the DNA. The table includes about 300,000 clones, nearly 90% detected once. Participant ages covered roughly 18 to 90 years across about 25 US areas.

The gene calls are TRBV19 and TRBJ2-4, with 8 positions matching TRBD1. The sequenced sample was PBMCs or T cells enriched from blood (not recorded which). The receptor was derived from a woman aged 18-35 years with acute COVID-19. CDR3 protein: CASSFIRTGNPRAKNIQYF. DNA for the CDR3: TGTGCCAGTAGTTTCATTCGGACAGGGAATCCTCGTGCCAAAAACATTCAGTACTTC.